The 24 T cell receptor beta chains below were found in one sample sequenced in a study of T cell responses to AZD1222 COVID-19 vaccine. Profiling relied on immunoSEQ multiplex PCR, and the TCRdb table lists in-frame clones only, not all of them. The table has tens of thousands of clones, approximately 85% seen once. The material was peripheral blood, obtained on day 0 of AZD1222 vaccination. These receptors were taken from an adult in good health.

The chain combines TRBV5-1 with TRBJ1-4, with no clear D. Per the germline V gene, CDR1 is SGHRS and CDR2 is YFSETQ. Trimming stripped 0 bases from V and 0 bases from J, with 6 bases between. The CDR3 totals 15 residues. The DNA for the CDR3 is TGCGCCAGCAGCTTGGCAGCCGCAACTAATGAAAAACTGTTTTTT. Its translation: CASSLAAATNEKLFF.

The CDR3 nucleotides read TGTGCCAGCAGCTGGCGGGACAGGCTTTTTTCTGAAGCTTTCTTT. This codes for CASSWRDRLFSEAFF. J is TRBJ1-1 and V is TRBV11-2; TRBD1 matches at 8 bases. The V and J ends lost 4 bases and 6 bases, in that order; junction bases with no gene match: 10. Germline loops: CDR1 SGHAT, CDR2 FQNNGV. The CDR3 length is 15 residues.

The J gene is TRBJ2-1, the V gene TRBV18; 8 bases are shared with TRBD2. The CDR3 sequence is 17 residues long. The junction had 9 bases not matched to a gene; V was cut back by 5 bases and J by 0 bases. CDR1 KGHSH and CDR2 LQKENI come from the germline V gene. CDR3 amino acids: CASSTLTSASSYNEQFF. The CDR3 nucleotides are TGTGCCAGCTCAACCCTGACTAGCGCAAGCTCCTACAATGAGCAGTTCTTC.

The chain couples TRBV18 to TRBJ2-5; D unclear. The CDR3 runs 16 residues. With 1 base removed from V and 4 bases from J, the gap between germline ends came to 16 bases. Germline assignment: CDR1 KGHSH and CDR2 LQKENI. CDR3 sequence: CASSPLSSFDGETQYF. CDR3 nucleotides: TGTGCCAGCTCACCACTTAGCAGTTTTGACGGAGAGACCCAGTACTTC. The complete variable domain, with remaining parts taken from reference TRBV18 and TRBJ2-5, reads NAGVMQNPRHLVRRRGQEARLRCSPMKGHSHVYWYRQLPEEGLKFMVYLQKENIIDESGMPKERFSAEFPKEGPSILRIQQVVRGDSAAYFCASSPLSSFDGETQYFGPGTRLLVL.

The chain couples TRBV6-6 to TRBJ2-1; TRBD2 matches at 8 bases. Germline V gives CDR1 MNHNY, CDR2 SVGAGI (reference sequence). Trimming cost V 7 bases and J 3 bases; bases outside gene matches: 8. This CDR3 is 15 amino acids long. The CDR3 DNA follows: TGTGCCAGCACCCTAAGCGGGGGCTTCTACAATGAGCAGTTCTTC. Its translation is CASTLSGGFYNEQFF.

V usage is TRBV5-1 and J usage is TRBJ1-1, with unresolved D. V gave up 7 bases and J gave up 2 bases, with 12 bases separating them. The germline V gene encodes CDR1 SGHRS and CDR2 YFSETQ. This CDR3 spans 13 amino acids. CDR3 sequence: CASCEELNTEAFF. In nucleotides, the CDR3 is TGCGCCAGCTGCGAGGAGCTAAACACTGAAGCTTTCTTT.

There are many counts of this clone. V is TRBV9 and J is TRBJ2-2; D ambiguous. The CDR3 spans 15 residues. Trimming removed 2 bases at V and 2 bases at J, with 10 bases between. CDR1 is SGDLS, CDR2 YYNGEE, per germline. This CDR3 is CASSVFPINTGELFF. CDR3 nucleotide sequence: TGTGCCAGCAGCGTTTTTCCGATCAACACCGGGGAGCTGTTTTTT.

The gene calls are TRBV18 and TRBJ2-3; D not resolved. This CDR3 has 13 amino acids. V was cut by 0 bases and J by 6 bases, with 7 bases left in between. Germline CDR1 and CDR2: KGHSH and LQKENI. CDR3 nucleotide sequence: TGTGCCAGCTCACCACCGTCTGAGGATACGCAGTATTTT. Translation: CASSPPSEDTQYF.

The chain links TRBV28 to TRBJ2-3; possibly TRBD2 for D (7 bases). Trimming took off 7 bases at V and 5 bases at J, with 22 bases between the two ends. CDR1 and CDR2 (germline): MDHEN, SYDVKM. The CDR3 runs 16 residues. The CDR3 reads CASTFPRGGGGDTQYF. The CDR3 region has the DNA TGTGCCAGCACCTTTCCTCGGGGAGGGGGGGGAGATACGCAGTATTTT.

This sequence joins TRBV28 and TRBJ1-5, with D hard to call. Germline loops: CDR1 MDHEN, CDR2 SYDVKM. The V end lost 7 bases, the J end lost 2 bases, and 12 bases lay between the germline ends. The CDR3 has 14 residues. CDR3 protein: CASIMIWGNQPQHF. The CDR3 nucleotides are TGTGCCAGCATCATGATATGGGGCAATCAGCCCCAGCATTTT.

V and J are TRBV4-3 and TRBJ1-2; 8 nucleotides agree with TRBD1. Trimming took 0 bases from V and 3 from J; bases not matched to a gene: 9. Germline V gene sequence: CDR1 LGHNA, CDR2 YSLEER. This CDR3 is 17 amino acids long. The CDR3 here is CASSQEWLEDRDYGYTF. CDR3 DNA: TGCGCCAGCAGCCAAGAGTGGCTAGAGGACAGGGACTATGGCTACACCTTC.

The J gene is TRBJ1-1, the V gene TRBV10-3; 7 positions agree with TRBD1. Germline loops: CDR1 ENHRY, CDR2 SYGVKD. CDR3 size: 15 residues. The V segment lost 0 bases and the J segment 4 bases; nucleotides outside the gene matches: 5. The CDR3 bases are TGTGCCATCAGTGAGTCGAATAGGGGGCTCACTGAAGCTTTCTTT. Its protein is CAISESNRGLTEAFF.

The rearrangement joins TRBV3-1 (or the pseudogene TRBV3-2) to TRBJ1-1; D may be TRBD1 (5 bases). This CDR3 has 16 amino acids. The germline V and J ends were trimmed by 3 bases and 4 bases, with 18 bases remaining between them. Per germline, CDR1 LGHDT and CDR2 YNNKEL (reference sequence). The CDR3, as DNA: TGTGCCAGCAGCCAGTACAGAACCCCGGGGGGCACTGAAGCTTTCTTT. This gives the protein CASSQYRTPGGTEAFF.

V gene TRBV28 combines with J gene TRBJ1-5, with D uncertain. CDR1 and CDR2 (germline): MDHEN, SYDVKM. The CDR3 loop spans 14 amino acids. V lost 2 bases and J 4 bases, leaving 9 bases between the germline ends. The CDR3 protein is CASSLLSANQPQHF. CDR3 in DNA: TGTGCCAGCAGTTTACTGTCAGCTAATCAGCCCCAGCATTTT.

The V gene is TRBV19, the J gene TRBJ1-6; D is ambiguous. CDR3 size: 16 residues. Germline CDR1 LNHDA, CDR2 SQIVND (reference sequence). V lost 1 base and J 7 bases, leaving 14 bases between the germline ends. The CDR3 protein is CASSIGSFGGNSPLHF. The CDR3 bases are TGTGCCAGTAGTATAGGGTCGTTCGGTGGGAATTCACCCCTCCACTTT.

This clone was detected only a few times. V is TRBV3-1 (or the pseudogene TRBV3-2) and J is TRBJ2-1; TRBD2 agrees at 11 bases. CDR1 and CDR2 from the germline V gene are LGHDT and YNNKEL (reference sequence). This CDR3 comprises 16 residues. The V and J ends lost 1 base and 4 bases, in that order; junction bases with no gene match: 3. CDR3 protein: CASSQGRTSGYNEQFF. The CDR3 coding sequence is TGTGCCAGCAGCCAAGGCCGGACTAGCGGGTACAATGAGCAGTTCTTC.

This chain joins TRBV12-5 and TRBJ2-1; 7 bases line up with TRBD1. Per the germline V gene, CDR1 is LGHNT and CDR2 is FRNRAP. J gave up 4 bases and V 3 bases, and 3 bases lay outside the gene matches. The CDR3 totals 14 residues. This chain's CDR3 is CASGLGTEYNEQFF. DNA for the CDR3: TGTGCTAGTGGTTTAGGGACAGAGTACAATGAGCAGTTCTTC. Full variable domain (rest looked up from reference TRBV12-5 and TRBJ2-1): DARVTQTPRHKVTEMGQEVTMRCQPILGHNTVFWYRQTMMQGLELLAYFRNRAPLDDSGMPKDRFSAEMPDATLATLKIQPSEPRDSAVYFCASGLGTEYNEQFFGPGTRLTVL.

The chain recombines TRBV7-9 with TRBJ2-1, with 7 bases identical to TRBD2. V trimming: 1 base; J trimming: 5 bases; junction bases outside the gene matches: 5. Germline V lookup: CDR1 SEHNR, CDR2 FQNEAQ (reference sequence). This CDR3 has 15 amino acids. CDR3 in amino acids: CASSLGAGEHNEQFF. In DNA form, the CDR3 reads TGTGCCAGCAGCTTAGGGGCGGGAGAGCACAATGAGCAGTTCTTC.

The genes are TRBV6-1 and TRBJ2-3; 10 bases fit TRBD2. Germline assignment: CDR1 MNHNS and CDR2 SASEGT. This CDR3 comprises 16 residues. Trimming removed 3 bases from V and 8 bases from J; junction bases left unmatched: 11. DNA of the CDR3: TGTGCCAGCAGTGAGGGGACTAGCGTTCGGGGGGGTACGCAGTATTTT. Translation gives CASSEGTSVRGGTQYF.

The V call is TRBV16, the J call TRBJ1-2; 9 bases line up with TRBD1. Looked up from germline, CDR1 is KGHSY and CDR2 is FQNENV. This CDR3 comprises 15 residues. The J segment lost 4 bases and the V segment lost 5 bases, leaving 8 bases of the junction unmatched. The DNA for the CDR3 is TGTGCCAGCAGCTACTTGACAGGGGGGAGCTATGGCTACACCTTC. This translates into CASSYLTGGSYGYTF.

The rearrangement joins TRBV15 to TRBJ1-4; no clear D gene. From germline, CDR1 is LNHNV and CDR2 YYDKDF (reference sequence). The V end was cut by 2 bases, the J end by 3 bases, with 10 bases between. The length of the CDR3 is 15 residues. CDR3 coding DNA: TGTGCCACCAGCAGACCAACCAGGTCTAATGAAAAACTGTTTTTT. This translates into CATSRPTRSNEKLFF.

This chain links TRBV28 with TRBJ2-3; TRBD2 matches 11 bases. Germline CDR1 and CDR2: MDHEN and SYDVKM. V lost 7 bases to trimming and J lost 2 bases; unmatched junction nucleotides: 11. The CDR3 has 17 amino acids. DNA for the CDR3: TGTGCCAGCAAATATTCCGGGACTAGCGGAGCCACAGATACGCAGTATTTT. Translating gives CASKYSGTSGATDTQYF.

This CDR3 reads CSVEKGLAGGLNEQFF. The CDR3 DNA reads as TGCAGCGTTGAAAAGGGACTAGCGGGAGGGTTAAATGAGCAGTTCTTC. The chain couples TRBV29-1 to TRBJ2-1; 16 nucleotides align to TRBD2. This CDR3 comprises 16 residues. Germline V gene sequence: CDR1 SQVTM, CDR2 ANQGSEA. The ends lost 2 bases at V and 7 bases at J; junction bases unmatched: 5.

The chain couples TRBV7-2 to TRBJ1-2, with D perhaps matching TRBD1 (5 bases). There are 12 residues in the CDR3. CDR1 is SGHTA, CDR2 FQGNSA, per germline. V lost 4 bases, J lost 8 bases, and 11 bases lay in between. The CDR3 sequence: CASSWQGSGYTF. For the CDR3, the DNA is TGTGCCAGCAGCTGGCAGGGAAGCGGCTACACCTTC.